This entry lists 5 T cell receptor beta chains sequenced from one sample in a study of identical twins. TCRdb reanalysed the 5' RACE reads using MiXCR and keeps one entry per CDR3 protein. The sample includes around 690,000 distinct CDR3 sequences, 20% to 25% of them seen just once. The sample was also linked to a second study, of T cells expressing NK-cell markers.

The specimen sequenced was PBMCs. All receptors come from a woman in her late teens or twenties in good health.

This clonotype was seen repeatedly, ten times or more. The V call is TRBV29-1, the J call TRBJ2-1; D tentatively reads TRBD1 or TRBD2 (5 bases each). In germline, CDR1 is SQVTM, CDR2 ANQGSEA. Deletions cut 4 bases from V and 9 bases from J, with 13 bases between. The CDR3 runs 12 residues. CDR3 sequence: CSVAGTRGEQFF. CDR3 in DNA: TGCAGCGTTGCGGGGACCCGGGGTGAGCAGTTCTTC.

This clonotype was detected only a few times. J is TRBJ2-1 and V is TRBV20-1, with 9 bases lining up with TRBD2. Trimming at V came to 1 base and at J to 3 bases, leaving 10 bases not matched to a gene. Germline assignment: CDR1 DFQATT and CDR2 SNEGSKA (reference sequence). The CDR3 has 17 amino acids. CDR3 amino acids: CSARGAIAGVVYNEQFF. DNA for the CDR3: TGCAGTGCTAGAGGGGCAATAGCGGGAGTAGTCTACAATGAGCAGTTCTTC.

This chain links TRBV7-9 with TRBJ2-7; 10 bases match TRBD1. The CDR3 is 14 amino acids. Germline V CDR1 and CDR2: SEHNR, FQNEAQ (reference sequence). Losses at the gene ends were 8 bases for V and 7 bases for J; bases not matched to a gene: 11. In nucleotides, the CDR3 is TGTGCCAGCTGCTCGACAGGGGGCCTTTGGGAGCAGTACTTC. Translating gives CASCSTGGLWEQYF.

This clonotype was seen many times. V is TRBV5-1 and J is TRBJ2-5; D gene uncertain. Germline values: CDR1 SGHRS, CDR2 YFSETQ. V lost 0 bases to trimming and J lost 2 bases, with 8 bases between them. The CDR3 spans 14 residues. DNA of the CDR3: TGCGCCAGCAGCTTGGTGGCGATGCAAGAGACCCAGTACTTC. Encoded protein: CASSLVAMQETQYF.

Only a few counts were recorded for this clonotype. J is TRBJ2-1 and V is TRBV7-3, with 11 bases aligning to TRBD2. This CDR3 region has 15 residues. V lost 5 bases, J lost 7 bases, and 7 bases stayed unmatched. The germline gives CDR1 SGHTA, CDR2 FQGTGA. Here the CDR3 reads CASSLAGGSWNEQFF. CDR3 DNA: TGTGCCAGCAGCCTAGCGGGGGGCTCTTGGAATGAGCAGTTCTTC.